This is a list of T cell receptor beta chains from one sample in a study of T cell therapy after organ transplantation. No antigen has been identified for these receptors. Clones were read by immunoSEQ multiplex PCR, and TCRdb kept only the in-frame ones, dropping some. The sample holds around 19,000 clones, about four fifths seen once. The sequenced sample was CD8+ T cells from blood, obtained after autologous CMV-specific T cell therapy. Receptors were obtained from a human patient who had received a solid organ transplant and had CMV disease. Some T cells may arise from the graft donor. CDR3s leave out the opening cysteine and the closing phenylalanine or tryptophan. The order of the fields is J gene, V gene, D gene, CDR3 protein. The D gene is left open where the match is weak.

TRBJ2-1,TRBV4-1,-,ASSHLPHEQF
TRBJ2-7,TRBV4-1,TRBD2,ASSQDRLAGDYEQY
TRBJ2-7,TRBV5-1,-,ASSSKGGSYEQY
TRBJ1-6,TRBV5-1,TRBD1,ASSLQPWTGDNSPLH
TRBJ1-3,TRBV10-3,-,AISEIMGPVSGNTIY
TRBJ2-7,TRBV11-2,TRBD1,ASSPRTGTSYEQY
TRBJ2-7,TRBV7-9,-,ALGAEHSYEQY
TRBJ2-7,TRBV6-5,-,ASGVSATYEQY
TRBJ1-4,TRBV6-5,-,ASSLGQLNEKLF
TRBJ2-7,TRBV7-9,-,ASTGAPSSYEQY
TRBJ2-7,TRBV6-5,-,ASSWGLSYEQY
TRBJ1-1,TRBV6-4,-,ASSGGEGEKNTEAF
TRBJ1-1,TRBV7-8,TRBD1,ASSWTGGLNTEAF
TRBJ1-3,TRBV16,-,ASSHSSGNTIY
TRBJ1-1,TRBV6-5,-,ASSYSRGTEAF
TRBJ1-2,TRBV7-6,-,ASSQRGYSYGYT
TRBJ1-2,TRBV6-5,TRBD1,ASSYDRGGGYT
TRBJ1-1,TRBV11-2,-,ASSLGPNTEAF
TRBJ1-1,TRBV19,-,ASKWGDTEAF
TRBJ2-5,TRBV27,-,VTATVSQETQY
TRBJ2-1,TRBV11-3,-,ASSTPGEEQF
TRBJ2-7,TRBV7-9,-,ASSISAGEQY
TRBJ2-3,TRBV4-2,-,ASSQEGFTDTQY
TRBJ2-5,TRBV13,TRBD2,ASSTSGLAGEETQY
TRBJ1-1,TRBV7-3,-,ASLLNTEAF
TRBJ2-3,TRBV5-1,TRBD2,ASSSGQGLAGGGTDTQY
TRBJ2-4,TRBV11-2,-,ASSTLESQY
TRBJ1-5,TRBV6-5,-,ASSYSGFPNQPQH
TRBJ2-4,TRBV7-9,-,ASSSEGTLAKNIQY
TRBJ2-3,TRBV25-1,-,ASRPQSGEMPMDTQY
TRBJ1-2,TRBV27,-,ASSSGNYGYT
TRBJ2-7,TRBV13,-,ASSSGLEFYEQY
TRBJ1-1,TRBV29-1,-,SVDPWGLGVTEAF
TRBJ2-1,TRBV7-7,TRBD2,ASSAGTSGANEQF
TRBJ2-4,TRBV9,TRBD1,ASSVGQGKEY
TRBJ2-1,TRBV19,TRBD1,ASSVGPGGFGNEQF
TRBJ2-5,TRBV7-7,TRBD1,ASSLSDRKETQY
TRBJ2-7,TRBV27,-,ASTPTAGGSYEQY
TRBJ2-7,TRBV27,TRBD1,ASSYGTEGYEQY
TRBJ2-1,TRBV27,TRBD2,ASSSLYGREGNEQF
TRBJ1-6,TRBV4-3,-,ASSQEHPIRPLH
TRBJ2-7,TRBV4-2,-,ASSQDSVLEQY
TRBJ2-5,TRBV18,-,ASSLLDDPETQY
TRBJ2-1,TRBV4-3,TRBD2,ASSQVTSGYYYEQF
TRBJ1-2,TRBV5-1,TRBD1,ASSFWGQAKGLGYGYT
TRBJ2-7,TRBV25-1,-,ASSEQDRSYEQY
TRBJ2-3,TRBV10-3,-,ATHDPGGYPSTDTQY
TRBJ2-5,TRBV27,-,ASSNWGPETQY
TRBJ2-7,TRBV4-3,-,ASSQDPFGYEQY
TRBJ2-2,TRBV27,-,ASSLRAGELF
TRBJ2-7,TRBV5-8,-,ASTSGVGYYEQY
TRBJ2-3,TRBV11-2,-,ASSLKGGGGPTDTQY
TRBJ2-7,TRBV27,TRBD1,ASSYGTGAYEQY
TRBJ1-1,TRBV4-1,TRBD1,ASSLVSDRAYTEAF
TRBJ1-2,TRBV5-6,-,ASSMSQVPLGYT